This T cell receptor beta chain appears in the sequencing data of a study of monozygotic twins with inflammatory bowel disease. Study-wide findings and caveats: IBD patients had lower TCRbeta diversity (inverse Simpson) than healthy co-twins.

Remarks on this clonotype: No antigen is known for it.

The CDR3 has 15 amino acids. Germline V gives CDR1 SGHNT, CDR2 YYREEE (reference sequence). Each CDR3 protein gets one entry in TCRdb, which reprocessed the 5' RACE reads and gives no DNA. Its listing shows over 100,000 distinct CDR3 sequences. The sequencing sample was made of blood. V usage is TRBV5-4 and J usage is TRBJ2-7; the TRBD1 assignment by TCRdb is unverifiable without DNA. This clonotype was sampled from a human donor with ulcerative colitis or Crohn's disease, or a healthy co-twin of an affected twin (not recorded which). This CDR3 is CASSPRDRGPYEQYF.